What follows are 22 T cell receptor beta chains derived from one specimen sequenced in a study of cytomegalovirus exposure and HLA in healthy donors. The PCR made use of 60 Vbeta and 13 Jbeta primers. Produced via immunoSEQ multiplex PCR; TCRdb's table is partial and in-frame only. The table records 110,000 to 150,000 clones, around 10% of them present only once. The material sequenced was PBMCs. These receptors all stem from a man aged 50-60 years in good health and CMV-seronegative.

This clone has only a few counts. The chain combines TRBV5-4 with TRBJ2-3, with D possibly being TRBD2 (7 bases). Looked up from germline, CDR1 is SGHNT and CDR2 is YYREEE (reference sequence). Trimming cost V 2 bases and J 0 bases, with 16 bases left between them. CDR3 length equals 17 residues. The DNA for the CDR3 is TGTGCCAGCAGCTTTGGGGGGGGGCTCCAGAGCACAGATACGCAGTATTTT. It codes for CASSFGGGLQSTDTQYF.

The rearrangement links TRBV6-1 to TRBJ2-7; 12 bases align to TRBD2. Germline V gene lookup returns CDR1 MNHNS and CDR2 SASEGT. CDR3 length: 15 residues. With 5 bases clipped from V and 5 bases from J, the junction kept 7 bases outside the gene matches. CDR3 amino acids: CASSKSSGRADEQYF. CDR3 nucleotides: TGTGCCAGCAGTAAATCTAGCGGGAGGGCAGACGAGCAGTACTTC.

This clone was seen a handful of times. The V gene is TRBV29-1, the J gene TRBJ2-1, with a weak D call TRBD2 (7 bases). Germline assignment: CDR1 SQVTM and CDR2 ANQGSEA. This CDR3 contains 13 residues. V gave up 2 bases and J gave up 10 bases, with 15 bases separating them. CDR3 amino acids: CSVEREGGYEQFF. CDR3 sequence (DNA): TGCAGCGTTGAAAGAGAGGGGGGGTACGAGCAGTTCTTC.

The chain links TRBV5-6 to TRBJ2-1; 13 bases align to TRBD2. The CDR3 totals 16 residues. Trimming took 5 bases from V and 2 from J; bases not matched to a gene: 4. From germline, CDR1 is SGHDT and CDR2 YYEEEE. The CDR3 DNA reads TGTGCCAGCAGAAGGGGACTAGCGGGGACCTACAATGAGCAGTTCTTC. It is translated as CASRRGLAGTYNEQFF.

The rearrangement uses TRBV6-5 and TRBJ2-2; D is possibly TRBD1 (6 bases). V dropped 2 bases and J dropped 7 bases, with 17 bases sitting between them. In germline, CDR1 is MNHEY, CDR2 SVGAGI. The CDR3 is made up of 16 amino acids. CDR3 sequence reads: CASSYQLWTVGGELFF. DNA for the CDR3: TGTGCCAGCAGTTACCAACTCTGGACAGTCGGCGGGGAGCTGTTTTTT.

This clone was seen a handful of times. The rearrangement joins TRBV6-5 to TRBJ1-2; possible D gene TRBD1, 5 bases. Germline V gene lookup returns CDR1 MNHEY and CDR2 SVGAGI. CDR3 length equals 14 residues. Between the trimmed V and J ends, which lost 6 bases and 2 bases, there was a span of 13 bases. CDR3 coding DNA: TGTGCCAGCAGGCCCCCCGGGGGGAACTATGGCTACACCTTC. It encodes CASRPPGGNYGYTF.

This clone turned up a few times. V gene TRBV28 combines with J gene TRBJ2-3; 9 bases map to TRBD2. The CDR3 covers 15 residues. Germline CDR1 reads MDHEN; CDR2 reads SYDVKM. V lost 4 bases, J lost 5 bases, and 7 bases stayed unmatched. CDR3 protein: CASSSAGGSVDTQYF. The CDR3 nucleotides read TGTGCCAGCAGTTCCGCGGGAGGGTCGGTAGATACGCAGTATTTT.

This CDR3 reads CASSRSGNYGYTF. The CDR3 DNA follows: TGTGCCAGCAGCCGCTCGGGGAATTATGGCTACACCTTC. This chain links TRBV6-5 with TRBJ1-2; no clear D gene. From germline, CDR1 is MNHEY and CDR2 SVGAGI. The V end lost 6 bases, the J end lost 5 bases, and 13 bases lay between the germline ends. The CDR3 runs to 13 residues.

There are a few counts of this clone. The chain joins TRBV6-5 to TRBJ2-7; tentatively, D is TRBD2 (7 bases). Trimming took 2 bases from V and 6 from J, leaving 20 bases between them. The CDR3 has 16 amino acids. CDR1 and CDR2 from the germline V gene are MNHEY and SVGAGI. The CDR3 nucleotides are TGTGCCAGCAGTTACCAGAGGGGGGCGGGAGCAGGCGAGCAGTACTTC. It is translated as CASSYQRGAGAGEQYF.

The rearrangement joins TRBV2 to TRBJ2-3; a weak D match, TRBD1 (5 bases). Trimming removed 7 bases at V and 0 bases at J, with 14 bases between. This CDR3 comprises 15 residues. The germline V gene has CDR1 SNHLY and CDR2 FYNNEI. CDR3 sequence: CASTKGLGSTDTQYF. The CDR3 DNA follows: TGTGCCAGCACTAAGGGGTTGGGCAGCACAGATACGCAGTATTTT.

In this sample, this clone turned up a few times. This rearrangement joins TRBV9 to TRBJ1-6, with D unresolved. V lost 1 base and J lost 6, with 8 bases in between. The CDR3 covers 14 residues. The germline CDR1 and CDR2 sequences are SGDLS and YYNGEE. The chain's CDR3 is CASSVSNSNSPLHF. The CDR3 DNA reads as TGTGCCAGCAGCGTATCTAACAGTAATTCACCCCTCCACTTT.

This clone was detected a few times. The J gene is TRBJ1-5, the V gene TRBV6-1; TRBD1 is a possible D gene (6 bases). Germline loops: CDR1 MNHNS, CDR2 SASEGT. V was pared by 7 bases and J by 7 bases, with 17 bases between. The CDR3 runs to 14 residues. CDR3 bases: TGTGCCAGCACCCAACAGGGAAGAGCCCAGCCCCAGCATTTT. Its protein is CASTQQGRAQPQHF.

The CDR3 region is CASIRDRGTETQYF. The CDR3 bases are TGTGCCAGCATCAGGGACAGGGGGACGGAGACCCAGTACTTC. V is TRBV2 and J is TRBJ2-5; TRBD1 aligns across 11 bases. This CDR3 has 14 residues. Germline V gives CDR1 SNHLY, CDR2 FYNNEI. V trimming: 7 bases; J trimming: 5 bases; junction bases outside the gene matches: 6.

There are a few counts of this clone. The CDR3: CASSVGTSGTTGELFF. The CDR3 region has the DNA TGCGCCAGCAGCGTCGGGACTAGCGGGACGACCGGGGAGCTGTTTTTT. The J gene is TRBJ2-2, the V gene TRBV5-1; 13 bases line up with TRBD2. The CDR3 length is 16 residues. Trimming took 4 bases from V and 5 from J; bases not matched to a gene: 5. The germline gives CDR1 SGHRS, CDR2 YFSETQ.

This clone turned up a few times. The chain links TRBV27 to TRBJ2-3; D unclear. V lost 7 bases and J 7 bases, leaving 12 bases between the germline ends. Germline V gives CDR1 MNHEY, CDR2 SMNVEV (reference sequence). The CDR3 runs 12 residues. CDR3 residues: CASTNFANTQYF. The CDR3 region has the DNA TGTGCCAGCACTAACTTTGCTAATACGCAGTATTTT.

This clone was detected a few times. In DNA, the CDR3 is TGTGCCTGGAGTAAAGGGGCCGGCTACACCTTC. Its translation: CAWSKGAGYTF. The chain uses TRBV30 and TRBJ1-2, with D possibly being TRBD1 (5 bases). Germline V gene data show CDR1 as GTSNPN and CDR2 as SVGIG (reference sequence). This CDR3 is 11 amino acids long. V dropped 2 bases and J dropped 8 bases, with 9 bases sitting between them. The full variable domain, completed using reference TRBV30 and TRBJ1-2, is SQTIHQWPATLVQPVGSPLSLECTVEGTSNPNLYWYRQAAGRGLQLLFYSVGIGQISSEVPQNLSASRPQDRQFILSSKKLLLSDSGFYLCAWSKGAGYTFGSGTRLTVV.

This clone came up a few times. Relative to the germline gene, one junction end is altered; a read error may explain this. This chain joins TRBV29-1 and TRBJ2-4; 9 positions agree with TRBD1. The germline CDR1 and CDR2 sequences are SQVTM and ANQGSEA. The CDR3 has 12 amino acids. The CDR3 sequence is CSVGQGGNIRYF. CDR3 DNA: TGCAGCGTTGGACAGGGGGGAAACATTCGGTACTTC.

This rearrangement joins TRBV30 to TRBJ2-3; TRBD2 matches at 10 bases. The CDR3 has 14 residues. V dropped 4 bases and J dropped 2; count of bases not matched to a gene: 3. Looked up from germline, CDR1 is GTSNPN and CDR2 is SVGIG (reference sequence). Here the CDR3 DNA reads TGTGCCTGGAAACTAGCGGGATACACAGATACGCAGTATTTT. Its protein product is CAWKLAGYTDTQYF.

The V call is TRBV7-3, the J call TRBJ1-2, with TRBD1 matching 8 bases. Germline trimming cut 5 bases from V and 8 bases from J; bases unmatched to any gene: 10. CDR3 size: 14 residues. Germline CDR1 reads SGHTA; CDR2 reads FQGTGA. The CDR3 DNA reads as TGTGCCAGCAGCCCTGAAACAGGGGGAAACGGCTACACCTTC. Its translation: CASSPETGGNGYTF.

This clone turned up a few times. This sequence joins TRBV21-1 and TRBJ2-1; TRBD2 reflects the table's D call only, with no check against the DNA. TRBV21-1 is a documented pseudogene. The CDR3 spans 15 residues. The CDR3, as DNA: TGTGCCAGCAGCGCCCGAGGTCTATTCTACAATGAGCAGTTCTTC. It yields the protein CASSARGLFYNEQFF.

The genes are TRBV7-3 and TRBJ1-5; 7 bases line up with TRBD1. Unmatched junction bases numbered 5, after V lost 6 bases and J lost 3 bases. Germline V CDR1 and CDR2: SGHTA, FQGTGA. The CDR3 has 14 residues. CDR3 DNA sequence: TGTGCCAGCAGGTTGGGACAGTTCAATCAGCCCCAGCATTTT. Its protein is CASRLGQFNQPQHF.

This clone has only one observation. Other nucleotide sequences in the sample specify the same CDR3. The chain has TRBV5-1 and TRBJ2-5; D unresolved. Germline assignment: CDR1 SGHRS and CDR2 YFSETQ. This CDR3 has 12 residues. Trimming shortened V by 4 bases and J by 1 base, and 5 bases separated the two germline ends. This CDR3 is CASSLSQETQYF. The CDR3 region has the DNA TGCGCCAGCAGCCTTAGCCAAGAGACCCAGTACTTC.